The clone carrying this T cell receptor beta chain has only one observation. This record comes from a study of blood T cell repertoires in COVID-19. Study-wide background: Samples came from the United States, Italy and Spain, spanning acute and convalescent COVID-19. Sources were T cells, B-cell-depleted T cells, or PBMCs; the material itself was cDNA or gDNA.

The CDR3 length is 16 residues. With 3 bases removed from V and 0 bases from J, the gap between germline ends came to 12 bases. The germline gives CDR1 LNHDA, CDR2 SQIVND (reference sequence). Data came from immunoSEQ multiplex PCR; TCRdb stores just in-frame clones and leaves some out. This sample carries hundreds of thousands of clones, over 75% of them seen once, and the ten largest clones take 4.5% to 7.5%. Sequencing input: peripheral blood. The J gene is TRBJ1-5, the V gene TRBV19; D may be TRBD1 (6 bases). The origin of this receptor is a man at least 80 years old with acute or convalescent COVID-19. CDR3 residues: CASSIATRGSNQPQHF. The CDR3 DNA is TGTGCCAGTAGTATCGCGACCAGGGGTAGCAATCAGCCCCAGCATTTT.